The next 12 T cell receptor beta chains were all read from a single sample in a study of regulatory T cells in long-lasting Graves disease. Arm-PCR of CDR3 regions and iRepertoire HTBI primers were used to build TCR beta libraries. TCRdb ran MiXCR on the multiplex PCR reads and lists one entry per CDR3 protein. The sample has roughly 610,000 distinct CDR3 sequences, about 15% seen once. Indicated time point: newly diagnosed GD, antithyroid drugs for less than 3 months. Preparation of the TCR library used RNA extracted from PBMCs. These data are also associated with another study on T cells in Graves' hyperthyroidism and ophthalmopathy.

The sample consisted of peripheral blood mononuclear cells (PBMCs), taken at new diagnosis, from a patient treated with antithyroid drugs. The receptor source for this set is a woman aged 25 to 39 with Graves disease.

This clonotype was observed a few times. The chain couples TRBV20-1 to TRBJ2-5; a weak D match, TRBD2 (6 bases). Looked up from germline, CDR1 is DFQATT and CDR2 is SNEGSKA (reference sequence). V lost 1 base and J 9 bases, leaving 30 bases between the germline ends. The CDR3 totals 18 residues. The CDR3 here is CSARVLSGGTKTTESQYF. The CDR3 DNA reads TGCAGTGCTAGAGTCCTTTCGGGCGGGACGAAAACGACGGAGTCCCAGTACTTC.

CDR3 residues: CASRGWVEGGELFF. The CDR3 coding sequence is TGTGCCAGCAGAGGCTGGGTGGAGGGCGGGGAGCTGTTTTTT. The chain employs TRBV2 and TRBJ2-2; D perhaps matches TRBD2 (6 bases). Per germline, CDR1 SNHLY and CDR2 FYNNEI. This CDR3 has 14 amino acids. V lost 6 bases, J lost 7 bases, and 15 bases lay in between.

This clonotype was observed many times. V and J are TRBV20-1 and TRBJ1-1, with D perhaps TRBD1 (5 bases). V lost 0 bases to trimming and J lost 0 bases, with 11 bases between them. Germline V gene sequence: CDR1 DFQATT, CDR2 SNEGSKA (reference sequence). This CDR3 is 15 amino acids long. CDR3: CSARDLGGVNTEAFF. As DNA, the CDR3 is TGCAGTGCTAGAGATCTCGGGGGAGTGAACACTGAAGCTTTCTTT.

This clonotype was detected ten times or more. The chain is built from TRBV5-1 and TRBJ1-1; 7 nucleotides line up with TRBD1. V dropped 6 bases and J dropped 1; count of bases not matched to a gene: 9. Germline CDR1 is SGHRS and CDR2 is YFSETQ. The CDR3 contains 15 residues. CDR3 sequence: CASMQGGFSNTEAFF. As DNA, the CDR3 is TGCGCCAGCATGCAGGGGGGTTTCTCGAACACTGAAGCTTTCTTT.

This clonotype was seen more than once but under ten times. The chain joins TRBV20-1 to TRBJ2-7, with 8 bases matching TRBD1. Losses at the gene ends were 5 bases for V and 2 bases for J; bases not matched to a gene: 8. CDR1 is DFQATT, CDR2 SNEGSKA, per germline (reference sequence). There are 14 residues in the CDR3. CDR3 region: CSAAPGQVPYEQYF. The CDR3, as DNA: TGCAGTGCTGCCCCGGGACAGGTCCCCTACGAGCAGTACTTC.

The J gene is TRBJ1-1, the V gene TRBV9, with D maybe TRBD1 (5 bases). The CDR3 sequence is 15 residues long. V was cut by 0 bases and J by 0 bases, with 9 bases left in between. Per the germline V gene, CDR1 is SGDLS and CDR2 is YYNGEE. The CDR3 here is CASSVGTGMNTEAFF. The CDR3 nucleotides are TGTGCCAGCAGCGTAGGAACAGGAATGAACACTGAAGCTTTCTTT.

This clonotype was counted a single time. CDR3 nucleotide sequence: TGTGCCAGCAGTCGTAGCGGGAGAAAGAACACCGGGGAGCTGTTTTTT. Its translation is CASSRSGRKNTGELFF. The V call is TRBV3-1, the J call TRBJ2-2; the match to TRBD2 covers 9 bases. Germline CDR1 LGHDT, CDR2 YNNKEL (reference sequence). J was trimmed by 1 base and V by 6 bases; bases with no gene match: 6. The CDR3 loop spans 16 amino acids.

This clonotype has a handful of counts. V gene TRBV19 combines with J gene TRBJ1-2; 8 nucleotides line up with TRBD1. The CDR3 length is 14 residues. Germline V gives CDR1 LNHDA, CDR2 SQIVND (reference sequence). V shed 6 bases and J 8 bases; nucleotides not matched to a gene: 11. The CDR3 reads CASRRQGQSNGYTF. CDR3 sequence (DNA): TGTGCCAGTAGGCGACAGGGGCAGTCGAACGGCTACACCTTC.

This clonotype was seen at least ten times. The rearrangement links TRBV15 to TRBJ2-5; TRBD1 aligns across 9 bases. Germline lookup yields CDR1 LNHNV and CDR2 YYDKDF (reference sequence). CDR3 size: 14 residues. Trimming removed 4 bases from V and 6 bases from J; junction bases left unmatched: 6. CDR3 loop: CATSTGQGMKTQYF. Here the CDR3 DNA reads TGTGCCACCAGCACCGGACAGGGGATGAAGACCCAGTACTTC. The whole variable domain, remainder taken from reference TRBV15 and TRBJ2-5, is DAMVIQNPRYQVTQFGKPVTLSCSQTLNHNVMYWYQQKSSQAPKLLFHYYDKDFNNEADTPDNFQSRRPNTSFCFLDIRSPGLGDTAMYLCATSTGQGMKTQYFGPGTRLLVL.

This clonotype occurred many times. The chain uses TRBV11-2 and TRBJ2-3; 9 bases are shared with TRBD2. Germline loops: CDR1 SGHAT, CDR2 FQNNGV. V was clipped by 1 base and J by 3 bases; unmatched bases: 5. CDR3 length equals 16 residues. The CDR3 region is CASSLVAGVETDTQYF. The DNA for the CDR3 is TGTGCCAGCAGCTTAGTAGCGGGAGTGGAAACAGATACGCAGTATTTT. Combining the CDR3 with reference TRBV11-2 and TRBJ2-3 gives the whole variable domain EAGVAQSPRYKIIEKRQSVAFWCNPISGHATLYWYQQILGQGPKLLIQFQNNGVVDDSQLPKDRFSAERLKGVDSTLKIQPAKLEDSAVYLCASSLVAGVETDTQYFGPGTRLTVL.

There are a few counts of this clonotype. This chain links TRBV19 with TRBJ1-4, with a possible D match to TRBD1 (5 bases). The CDR3 is 18 amino acids. V was pared by 9 bases and J by 2 bases, with 25 bases between. CDR1 is LNHDA, CDR2 SQIVND, per germline (reference sequence). CDR3: CASAILFKGNPTNEKLFF. CDR3 in DNA: TGTGCCAGCGCCATATTATTCAAGGGGAATCCGACTAATGAAAAACTGTTTTTT. The complete variable domain, with remaining parts taken from reference TRBV19 and TRBJ1-4, reads DGGITQSPKYLFRKEGQNVTLSCEQNLNHDAMYWYRQDPGQGLRLIYYSQIVNDFQKGDIAEGYSVSREKKESFPLTVTSAQKNPTAFYLCASAILFKGNPTNEKLFFGSGTQLSVL.

This clonotype was counted only a few times. This CDR3 is CASSLDGYYNSPLHF. The CDR3 nucleotides read TGTGCCAGCAGCTTAGATGGCTATTATAATTCACCCCTCCACTTT. The chain joins TRBV7-3 to TRBJ1-6; the D is unclear. Trimming shortened V by 2 bases and J by 4 bases, and 9 bases separated the two germline ends. Germline lookup yields CDR1 SGHTA and CDR2 FQGTGA. The CDR3 sequence is 15 residues long.